These 32 T cell receptor beta chains share one sample of origin, sequenced in a study of Graves' ophthalmopathy and Graves' hyperthyroidism. As the template, RNA transcripts were used to amplify TCR beta CDR3 regions. Investigators did first-round RT-PCR with HTBI primers, then second-round multiplex PCR. TCRdb reprocessed the multiplex PCR reads with MiXCR, giving one entry per CDR3 protein. The sample holds over a million distinct CDR3 sequences, roughly 35% seen once. Sequencing input: peripheral blood or thyroid tissue (not recorded which). All receptors come from an adult man with Graves' hyperthyroidism.

In regard to this clonotype: No conserved phenylalanine or tryptophan is present at the end of the CDR3, so a read error is the likely explanation. The chain uses TRBV10-3 and TRBJ2-7; D is tentatively TRBD1 or TRBD2 (7 bases each). Germline values: CDR1 ENHRY, CDR2 SYGVKD. Trimming left V 11 bases short and J 5 bases short, with 28 bases between. CDR3 length equals 16 residues. CDR3 sequence reads: CAARGGQGGLEDEQYL. CDR3 sequence (DNA): TGTGCCGCCCGAGGGGGCCAGGGAGGGCTAGAGGACGAGCAGTACCTC.

The chain links TRBV6-5 to TRBJ1-6; D is undetermined. The CDR3 contains 12 residues. The germline CDR1 and CDR2 sequences are MNHEY and SVGAGI. V was trimmed by 11 bases and J by 7 bases, leaving 12 bases between them. CDR3 protein: CAAGRMNSPLHF. Here the CDR3 DNA reads TGTGCCGCGGGTCGGATGAATTCACCCCTCCACTTT.

This clonotype showed up just a few times. The V call is TRBV20-1, the J call TRBJ2-5, with D perhaps assigned TRBD1 or TRBD2 (5 bases each). The V gene lost 8 bases and the J gene lost 2 bases, with 12 bases spanning the gap. Germline-derived CDR1 and CDR2 are DFQATT and SNEGSKA (reference sequence). The CDR3 contains 12 residues. As DNA, the CDR3 is TGCAGTTCCGGGGCTCCGCAAGAGACCCAGTACTTC. This sequence encodes CSSGAPQETQYF.

V usage is TRBV20-1 and J usage is TRBJ2-2; TRBD1 aligns across 10 bases. Germline loops: CDR1 DFQATT, CDR2 SNEGSKA (reference sequence). V was pared by 6 bases and J by 6 bases, with 13 bases of the junction left unmatched. The CDR3 totals 16 residues. The CDR3 coding sequence is TGCAGTGCACAAGACAGGGGGCGAAGGGAGTCCGGGGAGCTGTTTTTT. Translation: CSAQDRGRRESGELFF.

This clonotype was observed many times. This chain links TRBV7-9 with TRBJ1-1, with 7 bases that match TRBD1. Germline lookup yields CDR1 SEHNR and CDR2 FQNEAQ (reference sequence). This CDR3 has 15 amino acids. J was trimmed by 3 bases and V by 5 bases; bases with no gene match: 9. CDR3 DNA sequence: TGTGCCAGCAGCCCAGGGGGGGGTTTCGACACTGAAGCTTTCTTT. Translated: CASSPGGGFDTEAFF.

A few counts support this clonotype. V and J are TRBV13 and TRBJ2-5; D not resolved. The CDR3 consists of 13 residues. Germline lookup yields CDR1 PRHDT and CDR2 FYEKMQ (reference sequence). Trimming left V 0 bases short and J 2 bases short, with 4 bases between. The CDR3 bases are TGTGCCAGCAGCTTAGGGATGCAAGAGACCCAGTACTTC. This codes for CASSLGMQETQYF.

The chain links TRBV29-1 to TRBJ2-3, with 9 bases identical to TRBD2. Germline-derived CDR1 and CDR2 are SQVTM and ANQGSEA. The V segment lost 4 bases and the J segment 2 bases; nucleotides outside the gene matches: 7. The CDR3 contains 15 residues. The CDR3 reads CSVALREGHTDTQYF. The DNA of the CDR3 is TGCAGCGTTGCATTGCGGGAGGGCCACACAGATACGCAGTATTTT.

In the case of this clonotype: An end of the junction differs from the germline gene, which may be a read error. The V gene is TRBV15, the J gene TRBJ1-2; no clear D. Germline assignment: CDR1 LNHNV and CDR2 YYDKDF (reference sequence). The CDR3 spans 14 residues. This CDR3 is CASSLVTGPSGYTF. The CDR3 nucleotides read TGTGCCAGCAGCTTAGTTACGGGTCCGAGTGGCTACACCTTC.

The sample holds many counts of this clonotype. V usage is TRBV20-1 and J usage is TRBJ1-4; TRBD1 matches at 8 bases. The CDR3 covers 15 residues. With 0 bases clipped from V and 5 bases from J, the junction kept 5 bases outside the gene matches. Germline CDR1 is DFQATT and CDR2 is SNEGSKA (reference sequence). CDR3 nucleotide sequence: TGCAGTGCTAGAGATCTTCAGGGGGCGAATGAAAAACTGTTTTTT. Translated: CSARDLQGANEKLFF.

This clonotype was seen many times. The chain uses TRBV29-1 and TRBJ1-1; tentatively, D is TRBD1 (5 bases). Germline CDR1 reads SQVTM; CDR2 reads ANQGSEA. The V end was cut by 6 bases, the J end by 2 bases, with 13 bases between. The CDR3 extends over 13 amino acids. CDR3 in amino acids: CSVSTDYNTEAFF. CDR3 DNA: TGCAGCGTCTCGACAGATTACAACACTGAAGCTTTCTTT.

Many counts were recorded for this clonotype. This chain links TRBV6-6 with TRBJ2-5, with D tentatively TRBD2 (6 bases). Germline CDR1 is MNHNY and CDR2 is SVGAGI (reference sequence). Trimming stripped 8 bases from V and 5 bases from J, with 21 bases between. This CDR3 contains 15 residues. The CDR3 here is CASSREPLAGETQYF. CDR3 nucleotide sequence: TGTGCCAGCTCCCGGGAGCCTTTGGCGGGCGAGACCCAGTACTTC.

This clonotype was detected only a few times. The chain is built from TRBV6-5 and TRBJ2-2; D is uncertain. In germline, CDR1 is MNHEY, CDR2 SVGAGI. This CDR3 has 15 residues. Trimming shortened V by 0 bases and J by 4 bases, and 9 bases separated the two germline ends. CDR3 nucleotide sequence: TGTGCCAGCAGTTACTCTCTCGGAACCACCGGGGAGCTGTTTTTT. Translating gives CASSYSLGTTGELFF.

The CDR3 region is CASNEVGGLAGEQYF. In DNA form, the CDR3 reads TGTGCCAGCAACGAGGTGGGGGGACTAGCGGGAGAGCAGTACTTC. The chain carries TRBV7-2 and TRBJ2-7; 13 bases map to TRBD2. Germline lookup yields CDR1 SGHTA and CDR2 FQGNSA. CDR3 size: 15 residues. The J segment lost 7 bases and the V segment lost 7 bases, leaving 10 bases of the junction unmatched.

The CDR3 DNA reads TGTGCCAGCAGTGAAGCGCTCTGGGGGAAGGACTACGAGCAGTACTTC. Protein sequence: CASSEALWGKDYEQYF. The chain is built from TRBV2 and TRBJ2-7; D tentatively reads TRBD1 or TRBD2 (5 bases each). The CDR3 sequence is 16 residues long. The germline V gene encodes CDR1 SNHLY and CDR2 FYNNEI. The V and J ends lost 0 bases and 3 bases respectively, with 15 bases between them.

This clonotype was observed a handful of times. The CDR3 bases are TGTGCCAGCAGCTTAGATGGGCGAGGGGGAAAACTGTTTTTT. Its translation is CASSLDGRGGKLFF. The chain uses TRBV7-2 and TRBJ1-4, with a possible D match to TRBD1 (6 bases). The V end was cut by 1 base, the J end by 10 bases, with 13 bases between. Per the germline V gene, CDR1 is SGHTA and CDR2 is FQGNSA. CDR3 length: 14 residues.

This clonotype appeared a few times. The chain employs TRBV6-6 and TRBJ2-7, with D unclear. Germline V gives CDR1 MNHNY, CDR2 SVGAGI (reference sequence). The V and J ends lost 2 bases and 2 bases respectively, with 13 bases between them. This CDR3 spans 15 amino acids. For the CDR3, the DNA is TGTGCCAGCAGTTACGGCACGGCTTCAACCTACGAGCAGTACTTC. This sequence encodes CASSYGTASTYEQYF.

This chain links TRBV29-1 with TRBJ2-7; possible D gene TRBD1, 5 bases. From germline, CDR1 is SQVTM and CDR2 ANQGSEA. V gave up 5 bases and J gave up 5 bases, with 13 bases separating them. CDR3 size: 12 residues. DNA of the CDR3: TGCAGCGTTAAGCCTGGGGCAAACGAGCAGTACTTC. It translates to CSVKPGANEQYF.

This chain's CDR3 is CASSYTRQVGNSPLHF. For the CDR3, the DNA is TGTGCCAGCAGTTACACCCGTCAGGTGGGGAATTCACCCCTCCACTTT. V gene TRBV6-5 combines with J gene TRBJ1-6; D ambiguous. The CDR3 has 16 residues. The germline CDR1 and CDR2 sequences are MNHEY and SVGAGI. The V gene lost 2 bases and the J gene lost 7 bases, with 15 bases spanning the gap.

This clonotype was counted at least ten times. The rearrangement uses TRBV20-1 and TRBJ1-2; no reliable D call. The CDR3 length is 14 residues. With 6 bases removed from V and 5 bases from J, the gap between germline ends came to 19 bases. CDR1 is DFQATT and CDR2 is SNEGSKA in the germline V gene (reference sequence). The CDR3 region has the DNA TGCAGTGCCGAGGATTGGGGAGGCGGATATGGCTACACCTTC. This gives the protein CSAEDWGGGYGYTF.

This clonotype was found once. This chain joins TRBV11-1 and TRBJ2-7; D might be TRBD2 (6 bases). Germline CDR1 SGHAT, CDR2 FQDESV (reference sequence). Trimming shortened V by 4 bases and J by 2 bases, and 12 bases separated the two germline ends. The CDR3 extends over 14 amino acids. Here the CDR3 DNA reads TGTGCCAGCAGCTCCAGTAGCGGAACCTACGAGCAGTACTTC. It translates to CASSSSSGTYEQYF.

This clonotype was seen many times. V and J are TRBV9 and TRBJ1-1; D may be TRBD1 (5 bases). Between the trimmed V and J ends, which lost 0 bases and 0 bases, there was a span of 12 bases. CDR1 and CDR2 from the germline V gene are SGDLS and YYNGEE. This CDR3 comprises 16 residues. CDR3 nucleotide sequence: TGTGCCAGCAGCGTAGAGGAGGGGCCCTTGAACACTGAAGCTTTCTTT. Translation: CASSVEEGPLNTEAFF.

The chain recombines TRBV2 with TRBJ2-7; D gene ambiguous. In germline, CDR1 is SNHLY, CDR2 FYNNEI. Trimming took off 0 bases at V and 5 bases at J, with 11 bases between the two ends. The CDR3 consists of 14 residues. CDR3 sequence reads: CASSEAPGSNEQYF. In DNA, the CDR3 is TGTGCCAGCAGTGAAGCGCCCGGGTCGAACGAGCAGTACTTC. Full variable domain (rest looked up from reference TRBV2 and TRBJ2-7): EPEVTQTPSHQVTQMGQEVILRCVPISNHLYFYWYRQILGQKVEFLVSFYNNEISEKSEIFDDQFSVERPDGSNFTLKIRSTKLEDSAMYFCASSEAPGSNEQYFGPGTRLTVT.

In its sample, this clonotype was seen many times. The chain links TRBV6-1 to TRBJ1-2; D not certain. This CDR3 region has 12 residues. Germline lookup yields CDR1 MNHNS and CDR2 SASEGT. Between the trimmed V and J ends, which lost 4 bases and 5 bases, there was a span of 8 bases. This chain's CDR3 is CASSVGQYGYTF. As DNA, the CDR3 is TGTGCCAGCAGTGTAGGCCAATATGGCTACACCTTC.

The V and J genes are TRBV10-2 and TRBJ2-6; the match to TRBD2 covers 7 bases. Germline CDR1 is WSHSY and CDR2 is SAAADI. V lost 4 bases, J lost 7 bases, and 13 bases stayed unmatched. The CDR3 sequence is 17 residues long. In nucleotides, the CDR3 is TGCGCCAGCAGTGGACGATCCACTAGCGTCAGCGCCAACGTCCTGACTTTC. Amino acids: CASSGRSTSVSANVLTF.

Comment on this clonotype: This may come from a read error, since a much larger clone is one base off. V usage is TRBV12-3 or TRBV12-4 and J usage is TRBJ2-7, with D perhaps matching TRBD1 (5 bases). Between the trimmed V and J ends, which lost 7 bases and 5 bases, there was a span of 9 bases. This CDR3 comprises 11 residues. The CDR3 sequence is CASITGHEQYF. DNA for the CDR3: TGTGCCAGCATCACAGGCCACGAGCAGTACTTC.

A remark on this clonotype: A much larger clone sits a single nucleotide away, making a read error possible. The gene calls are TRBV7-9 and TRBJ2-7; D is ambiguous. The CDR3 sequence is 14 residues long. The germline V and J ends were trimmed by 1 base and 0 bases, with 7 bases remaining between them. Germline lookup yields CDR1 SEHNR and CDR2 FQNEAQ (reference sequence). DNA of the CDR3: TGTGCCAGCAGCTTAGGGCCCCCCTCCTACGAGCAGTACTTC. As protein: CASSLGPPSYEQYF.

V gene TRBV6-5 combines with J gene TRBJ1-4, with unresolved D. This CDR3 comprises 14 residues. Per the germline V gene, CDR1 is MNHEY and CDR2 is SVGAGI. The V end lost 0 bases, the J end lost 5 bases, and 7 bases lay between the germline ends. The CDR3 region has the DNA TGTGCCAGCAGTTACTCCAGGCAGAATGAAAAACTGTTTTTT. This translates into CASSYSRQNEKLFF.

Only a few counts were recorded for this clonotype. CDR3 loop: CSASPGETQYF. CDR3 nucleotide sequence: TGCAGTGCTAGTCCGGGGGAGACCCAGTACTTC. The chain links TRBV20-1 to TRBJ2-5; tentatively, D is TRBD2 (5 bases). This CDR3 spans 11 amino acids. The germline V gene encodes CDR1 DFQATT and CDR2 SNEGSKA (reference sequence). V was pared by 3 bases and J by 5 bases, with 7 bases between.

J is TRBJ1-1 and V is TRBV6-5, with D possibly matching TRBD1 (5 bases). The germline CDR1 and CDR2 sequences are MNHEY and SVGAGI. The CDR3 contains 14 residues. V was clipped by 5 bases and J by 1 base, with 11 bases between them. The CDR3 is CASSDDSQNTEAFF. The CDR3 nucleotides are TGTGCCAGCAGTGACGACAGTCAGAACACTGAAGCTTTCTTT.

This clonotype was seen more than once but under ten times. The rearrangement joins TRBV2 to TRBJ1-2; 8 bases agree with TRBD1. The junction had 8 bases not matched to a gene; V was cut back by 5 bases and J by 3 bases. The CDR3 contains 15 residues. Germline-derived CDR1 and CDR2 are SNHLY and FYNNEI. CDR3 amino acids: CASSNQGAQDYGYTF. The DNA of the CDR3 is TGTGCCAGCAGTAACCAGGGGGCGCAGGACTATGGCTACACCTTC.

This clonotype was observed at least ten times. The V and J genes are TRBV7-2 and TRBJ2-2; 9 bases align to TRBD2. V lost 4 bases to trimming and J lost 2 bases; unmatched junction nucleotides: 5. Per germline, CDR1 SGHTA and CDR2 FQGNSA. This CDR3 is built from 16 residues. CDR3 sequence reads: CASSSVAGANTGELFF. CDR3 in DNA: TGTGCCAGCAGCTCCGTAGCGGGGGCCAACACCGGGGAGCTGTTTTTT. The full variable domain, rest sourced from reference TRBV7-2 and TRBJ2-2, is GAGVSQSPSNKVTEKGKDVELRCDPISGHTALYWYRQSLGQGLEFLIYFQGNSAPDKSGLPSDRFSAERTGGSVSTLTIQRTQQEDSAVYLCASSSVAGANTGELFFGEGSRLTVL.

The chain employs TRBV6-5 and TRBJ1-1; possible D gene TRBD1, 5 bases. V lost 7 bases and J 8 bases, leaving 11 bases between the germline ends. The germline V gene has CDR1 MNHEY and CDR2 SVGAGI. The CDR3 length is 11 residues. The CDR3 nucleotides read TGTGCCAGCACTATGGGGCACGAAGCTTTCTTT. Amino acids: CASTMGHEAFF.